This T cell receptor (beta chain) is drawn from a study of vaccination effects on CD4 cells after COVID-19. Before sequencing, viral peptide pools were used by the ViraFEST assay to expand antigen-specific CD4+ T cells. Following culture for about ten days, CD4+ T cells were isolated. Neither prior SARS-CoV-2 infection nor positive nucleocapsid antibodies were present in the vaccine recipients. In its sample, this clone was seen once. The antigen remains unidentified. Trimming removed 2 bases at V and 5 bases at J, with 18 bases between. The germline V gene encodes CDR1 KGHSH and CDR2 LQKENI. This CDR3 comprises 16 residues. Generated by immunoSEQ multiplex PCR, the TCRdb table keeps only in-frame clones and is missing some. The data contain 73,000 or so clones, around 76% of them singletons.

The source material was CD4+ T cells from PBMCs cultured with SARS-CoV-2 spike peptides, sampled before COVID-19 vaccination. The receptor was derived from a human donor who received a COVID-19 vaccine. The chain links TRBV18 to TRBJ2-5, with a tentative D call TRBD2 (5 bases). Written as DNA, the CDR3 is TGTGCCAGCTCACCATCAGCTGGAGGAGTCAAGGAGACCCAGTACTTC. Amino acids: CASSPSAGGVKETQYF.